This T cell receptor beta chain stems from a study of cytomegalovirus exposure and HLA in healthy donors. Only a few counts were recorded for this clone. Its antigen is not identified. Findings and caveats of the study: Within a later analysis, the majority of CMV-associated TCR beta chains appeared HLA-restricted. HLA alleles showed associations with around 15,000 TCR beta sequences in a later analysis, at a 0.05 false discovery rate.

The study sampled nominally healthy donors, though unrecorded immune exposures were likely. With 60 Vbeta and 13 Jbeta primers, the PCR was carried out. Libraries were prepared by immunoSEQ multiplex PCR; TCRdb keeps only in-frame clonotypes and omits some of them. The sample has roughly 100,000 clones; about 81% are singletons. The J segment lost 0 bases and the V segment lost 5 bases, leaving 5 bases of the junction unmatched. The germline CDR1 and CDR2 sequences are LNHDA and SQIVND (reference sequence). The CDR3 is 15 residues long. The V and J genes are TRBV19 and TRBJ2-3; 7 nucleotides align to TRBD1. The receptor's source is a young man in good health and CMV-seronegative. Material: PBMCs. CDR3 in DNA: TGTGCCAGTAGTCTACAGGGGCATAGCACAGATACGCAGTATTTT. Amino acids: CASSLQGHSTDTQYF. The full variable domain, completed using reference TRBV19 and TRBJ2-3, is DGGITQSPKYLFRKEGQNVTLSCEQNLNHDAMYWYRQDPGQGLRLIYYSQIVNDFQKGDIAEGYSVSREKKESFPLTVTSAQKNPTAFYLCASSLQGHSTDTQYFGPGTRLTVL.